The entry below gives a single T cell receptor (beta chain) sequence along with its context. Its antigen is undetermined. The V gene's germline CDR1 is LGHNA and CDR2 YSLEER. The CDR3 is made up of 16 amino acids. Germline trimming cut 2 bases from V and 6 bases from J; bases unmatched to any gene: 11. TCRdb passed the 5' RACE reads through MiXCR, listing each CDR3 protein once. The sample consists of tens of thousands of distinct CDR3 sequences, under 7.5% of them appearing once. This entry comes from a study of T-cell memory formation after mild COVID-19. Study results and limitations: Pre-infection memory showed some responding clones, and this suggested that cross-reactive memory joined.

The sequence was obtained from a man aged 18 to 30 who had mild COVID-19 (a few samples of this study predate the infection). Cell type and time point are not known. V is TRBV4-3 and J is TRBJ1-2; 8 bases align to TRBD1. Sequenced sample: PBMCs or a T cell subset sorted from them (not recorded which). The CDR3 nucleotides read TGCGCCAGCAGCCAACTAAACTTAGGACAGGGCGATGGCTACACCTTC. It yields the protein CASSQLNLGQGDGYTF.